This T cell receptor beta chain stems from a study of CD8+ T cells in alopecia areata. Study-level information: The protocol delivered tofacitinib for 6 to 18 months, then withdrew it for 6 months.

RNA extraction was followed by reverse transcription into cDNA, which acted as the sequencing template. Using immunoSEQ multiplex PCR, the repertoire was profiled, and TCRdb retains in-frame clones only, with some absent. The sample carries some 130,000 clones, about 46% recorded once. The V end lost 0 bases, the J end lost 0 bases, and 7 bases lay between the germline ends. This CDR3 has 14 amino acids. The germline CDR1 and CDR2 sequences are SGHDT and YYEEEE. Both peripheral blood and punch biopsies of lesional scalp skin were obtained from patients who had alopecia areata. PBMCs were stained for CD3, CD4 and CD8, and CD4+ and CD8+ T cells were sorted.

Material: CD8+ T cells sorted from blood, obtained at week 0. The TCR was taken from a human donor with alopecia areata. The chain carries TRBV5-6 and TRBJ2-7; D is uncertain. CDR3 sequence reads: CASSLARFSYEQYF. The CDR3 DNA is TGTGCCAGCAGCTTGGCCCGGTTCTCCTACGAGCAGTACTTC.